This T cell receptor (beta chain) was obtained from a study of blood T cell repertoires in COVID-19. Trimming removed 4 bases from V and 4 bases from J, with 13 bases in between. CDR1 is MDHEN and CDR2 is SYDVKM in the germline V gene. The CDR3 runs to 15 residues. Using immunoSEQ multiplex PCR, the repertoire was profiled, and TCRdb retains in-frame clones only, with some absent. The sample lists hundreds of thousands of clones, 70% to 90% seen once, with about 6.1% in the top ten. Sequenced sample: PBMCs or T cells enriched from blood (not recorded which). V gene TRBV28 combines with J gene TRBJ1-4, with a possible D match to TRBD1 (5 bases). The receptor was derived from a woman in her forties who had recovered from COVID-19. In nucleotides, the CDR3 is TGTGCCAGCAGTTCCCTGACAGCATTTAATGAAAAACTGTTTTTT. Translation gives CASSSLTAFNEKLFF.